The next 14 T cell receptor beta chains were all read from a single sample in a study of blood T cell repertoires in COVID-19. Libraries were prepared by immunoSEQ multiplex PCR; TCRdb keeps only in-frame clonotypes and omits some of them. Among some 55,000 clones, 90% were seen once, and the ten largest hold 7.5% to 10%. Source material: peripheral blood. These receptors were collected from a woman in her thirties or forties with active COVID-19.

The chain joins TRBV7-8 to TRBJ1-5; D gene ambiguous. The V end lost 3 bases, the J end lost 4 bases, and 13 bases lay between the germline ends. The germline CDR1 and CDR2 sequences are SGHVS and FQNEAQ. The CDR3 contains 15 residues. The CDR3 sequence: CASSLSREQNQPQHF. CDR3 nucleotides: TGTGCCAGCAGCTTGTCTAGGGAGCAAAATCAGCCCCAGCATTTT.

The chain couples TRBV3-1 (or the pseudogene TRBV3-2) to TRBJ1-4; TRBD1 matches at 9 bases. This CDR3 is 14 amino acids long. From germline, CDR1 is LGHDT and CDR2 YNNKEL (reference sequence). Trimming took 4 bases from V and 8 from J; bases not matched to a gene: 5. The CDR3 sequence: CASSRTGEQEKLFF. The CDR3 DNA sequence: TGTGCCAGCAGCCGGACAGGGGAACAGGAAAAACTGTTTTTT.

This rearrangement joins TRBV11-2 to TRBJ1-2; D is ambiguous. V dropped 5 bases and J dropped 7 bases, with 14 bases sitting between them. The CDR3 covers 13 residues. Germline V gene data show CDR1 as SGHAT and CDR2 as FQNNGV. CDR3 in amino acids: CASSPLAEGGYTF. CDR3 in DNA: TGTGCCAGCAGCCCCTTGGCGGAGGGTGGCTACACCTTC. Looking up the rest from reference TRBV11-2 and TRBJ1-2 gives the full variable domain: EAGVAQSPRYKIIEKRQSVAFWCNPISGHATLYWYQQILGQGPKLLIQFQNNGVVDDSQLPKDRFSAERLKGVDSTLKIQPAKLEDSAVYLCASSPLAEGGYTFGSGTRLTVV.

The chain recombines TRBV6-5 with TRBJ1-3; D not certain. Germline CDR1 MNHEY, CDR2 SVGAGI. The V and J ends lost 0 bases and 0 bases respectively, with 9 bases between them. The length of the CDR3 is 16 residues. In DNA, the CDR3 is TGTGCCAGCAGTTACTCCGGCCGGAGCTCTGGAAACACCATATATTTT. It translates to CASSYSGRSSGNTIYF.

The CDR3 DNA sequence: TGTGCCAGCAGCTTAAGGGTTAGGGGCGCGGACTATGGCTACACCTTC. Translating it yields CASSLRVRGADYGYTF. The V call is TRBV7-3, the J call TRBJ1-2, with D possibly matching TRBD1 (5 bases). This CDR3 region has 16 residues. Germline V gene lookup returns CDR1 SGHTA and CDR2 FQGTGA. The V gene lost 1 base and the J gene lost 3 bases, with 15 bases spanning the gap.

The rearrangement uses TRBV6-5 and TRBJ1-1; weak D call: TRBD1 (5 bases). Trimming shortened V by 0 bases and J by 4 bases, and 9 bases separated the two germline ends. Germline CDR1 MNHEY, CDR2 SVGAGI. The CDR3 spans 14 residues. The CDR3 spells CASSYSSGGTEAFF. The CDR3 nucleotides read TGTGCCAGCAGTTACTCGTCGGGGGGCACTGAAGCTTTCTTT.

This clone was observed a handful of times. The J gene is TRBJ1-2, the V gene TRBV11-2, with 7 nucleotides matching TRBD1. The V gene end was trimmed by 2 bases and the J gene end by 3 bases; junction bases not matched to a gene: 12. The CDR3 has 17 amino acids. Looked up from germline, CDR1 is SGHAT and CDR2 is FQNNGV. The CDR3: CASSLSAPGTDYYGYTF. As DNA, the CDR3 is TGTGCCAGCAGCTTATCAGCACCCGGGACAGATTACTATGGCTACACCTTC.

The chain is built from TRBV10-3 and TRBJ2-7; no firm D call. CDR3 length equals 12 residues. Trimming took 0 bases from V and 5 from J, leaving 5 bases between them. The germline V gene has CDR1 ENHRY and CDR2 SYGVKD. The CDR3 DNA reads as TGTGCCATCAGTGAGTCCCGTGACGAGCAGTACTTC. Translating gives CAISESRDEQYF.

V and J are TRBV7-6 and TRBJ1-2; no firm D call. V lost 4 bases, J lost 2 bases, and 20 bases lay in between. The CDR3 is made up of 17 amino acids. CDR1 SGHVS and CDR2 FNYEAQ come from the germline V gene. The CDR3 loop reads CASSSRGASGANYGYTF. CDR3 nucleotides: TGTGCCAGCAGCTCCCGCGGAGCTTCCGGCGCAAACTATGGCTACACCTTC.

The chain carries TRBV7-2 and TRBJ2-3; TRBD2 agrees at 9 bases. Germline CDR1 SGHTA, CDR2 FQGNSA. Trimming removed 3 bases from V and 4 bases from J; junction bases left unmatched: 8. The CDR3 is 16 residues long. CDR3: CASSLAGGGASDTQYF. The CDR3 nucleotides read TGTGCCAGCAGCTTGGCCGGCGGGGGGGCATCAGATACGCAGTATTTT. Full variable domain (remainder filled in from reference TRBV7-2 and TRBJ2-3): GAGVSQSPSNKVTEKGKDVELRCDPISGHTALYWYRQSLGQGLEFLIYFQGNSAPDKSGLPSDRFSAERTGGSVSTLTIQRTQQEDSAVYLCASSLAGGGASDTQYFGPGTRLTVL.

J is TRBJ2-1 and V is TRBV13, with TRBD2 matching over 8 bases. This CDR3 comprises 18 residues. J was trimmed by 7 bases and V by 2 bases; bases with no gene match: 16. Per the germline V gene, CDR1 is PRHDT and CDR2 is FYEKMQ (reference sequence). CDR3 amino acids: CASSLLYIDGGAGNEQFF. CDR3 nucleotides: TGTGCCAGCAGCTTATTGTATATAGACGGGGGGGCCGGTAATGAGCAGTTCTTC. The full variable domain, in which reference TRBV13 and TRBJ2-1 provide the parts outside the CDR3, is AAGVIQSPRHLIKEKRETATLKCYPIPRHDTVYWYQQGPGQDPQFLISFYEKMQSDKGSIPDRFSAQQFSDYHSELNMSSLELGDSALYFCASSLLYIDGGAGNEQFFGPGTRLTVL.

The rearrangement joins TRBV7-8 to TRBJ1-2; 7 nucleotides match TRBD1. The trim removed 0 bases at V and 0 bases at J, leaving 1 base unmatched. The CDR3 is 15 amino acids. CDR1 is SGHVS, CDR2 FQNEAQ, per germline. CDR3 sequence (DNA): TGTGCCAGCAGCTTAGCGGACAGGCCTAACTATGGCTACACCTTC. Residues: CASSLADRPNYGYTF.

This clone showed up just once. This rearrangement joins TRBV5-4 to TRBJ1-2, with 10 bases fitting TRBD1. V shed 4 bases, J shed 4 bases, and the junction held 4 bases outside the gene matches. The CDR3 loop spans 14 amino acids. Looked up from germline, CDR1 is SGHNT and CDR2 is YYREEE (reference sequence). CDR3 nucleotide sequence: TGTGCCAGCAGCATCCGGGACAGGGGCTATGGCTACACCTTC. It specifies CASSIRDRGYGYTF.

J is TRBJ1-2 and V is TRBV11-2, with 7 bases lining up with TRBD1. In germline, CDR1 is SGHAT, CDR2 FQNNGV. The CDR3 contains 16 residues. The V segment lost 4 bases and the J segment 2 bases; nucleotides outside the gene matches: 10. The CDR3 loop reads CASSSFNRGQNYGYTF. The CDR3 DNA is TGTGCCAGCAGCTCTTTTAACAGGGGACAGAACTATGGCTACACCTTC. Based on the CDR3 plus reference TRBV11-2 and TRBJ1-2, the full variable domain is EAGVAQSPRYKIIEKRQSVAFWCNPISGHATLYWYQQILGQGPKLLIQFQNNGVVDDSQLPKDRFSAERLKGVDSTLKIQPAKLEDSAVYLCASSSFNRGQNYGYTFGSGTRLTVV.